This TCR beta chain was found in a study of cytomegalovirus exposure and HLA in healthy donors. The study ran its PCR with 60 Vbeta and 13 Jbeta primers. Data came from immunoSEQ multiplex PCR; TCRdb stores just in-frame clones and leaves some out. The sample consists of over 100,000 clones, 80% of them appearing once. Unmatched junction bases numbered 7, after V lost 5 bases and J lost 1 base. The CDR3 is 17 amino acids. CDR1 is SEHNR, CDR2 FQNEAQ, per germline (reference sequence). The receptor's source is a man aged 30 to 45 in good health and CMV-seronegative. The gene calls are TRBV7-9 and TRBJ2-4, with 11 positions matching TRBD2. Material for sequencing was PBMCs. This CDR3 reads CASSLPLAGGAKNIQYF. CDR3 sequence (DNA): TGTGCCAGCAGCCTCCCGTTAGCGGGAGGGGCCAAAAACATTCAGTACTTC.